The 29 T cell receptor beta chains listed next were all sequenced from one sample in a study of blood T cells in healthy people across ages. A second about 6 to 11 cycle PCR used barcoded and J-beta primers. TCRdb itself ran the 5' RACE reads through MiXCR, one entry per CDR3 protein. Here the sample spans more than 650,000 distinct CDR3 sequences, roughly 50% being singletons. The sample consisted of blood. Receptors were obtained from an older man in good health.

The chain combines TRBV5-1 with TRBJ2-5; a weak D match, TRBD2 (6 bases). Germline-derived CDR1 and CDR2 are SGHRS and YFSETQ. V was clipped by 4 bases and J by 2 bases, with 18 bases between them. This CDR3 is 16 amino acids long. The CDR3, as DNA: TGCGCCAGCAGCCCGGGGGTGTCCCTGGGGCAAGAGACCCAGTACTTC. Translation gives CASSPGVSLGQETQYF.

This clonotype occurred a few times. The gene calls are TRBV7-2 and TRBJ2-5, with D maybe TRBD2 (5 bases). Trimming cost V 1 base and J 5 bases, with 11 bases left between them. Germline-derived CDR1 and CDR2 are SGHTA and FQGNSA. This CDR3 contains 14 residues. The CDR3 is CASSLESGLETQYF. CDR3 nucleotides: TGTGCCAGCAGCTTAGAAAGCGGTCTGGAGACCCAGTACTTC.

The chain has TRBV5-1 and TRBJ2-7; D is perhaps TRBD1 or TRBD2 (5 bases each). Germline V lookup: CDR1 SGHRS, CDR2 YFSETQ. Trimming removed 3 bases at V and 9 bases at J, with 25 bases between. The CDR3 consists of 16 residues. CDR3: CASSSFSGTADSVQYF. The CDR3 DNA reads TGCGCCAGCAGCTCCTTCTCCGGGACGGCGGATTCTGTGCAGTACTTC.

V and J are TRBV7-9 and TRBJ2-7; 12 nucleotides agree with TRBD1. The V gene's germline CDR1 is SEHNR and CDR2 FQNEAQ (reference sequence). Trimming took 5 bases from V and 7 from J; bases not matched to a gene: 9. CDR3 length equals 15 residues. CDR3 region: CASSPTGQGAKEQYF. DNA of the CDR3: TGTGCCAGCAGCCCTACGGGACAGGGGGCTAAGGAGCAGTACTTC.

This clonotype came up a few times. The chain couples TRBV4-2 to TRBJ2-7; TRBD2 aligns across 7 bases. From germline, CDR1 is LGHNA and CDR2 YNFKEQ. Unmatched junction bases numbered 5, after V lost 1 base and J lost 2 bases. The CDR3 covers 15 residues. CDR3 sequence: CASSQVSSGPYEQYF. CDR3 nucleotides: TGTGCCAGCAGCCAAGTCTCTAGCGGCCCCTACGAGCAGTACTTC.

The genes are TRBV5-7 and TRBJ2-2, with D possibly TRBD1 on 6 matching bases. TRBV5-7 is marked as an open reading frame, function uncertain. The CDR3 runs 19 residues. The V end was cut by 0 bases, the J end by 4 bases, with 22 bases between. The CDR3, as DNA: TGTGCCAGCAGCTTGGTCAGGGGTTTGGGCGCTGGGAGCACCGGGGAGCTGTTTTTT. It encodes CASSLVRGLGAGSTGELFF.

The rearrangement uses TRBV6-6 and TRBJ1-5, with 8 nucleotides matching TRBD1. This CDR3 contains 15 residues. Trimming at V came to 2 bases and at J to 2 bases, leaving 2 bases not matched to a gene. In germline, CDR1 is MNHNY, CDR2 SVGAGI (reference sequence). CDR3 in amino acids: CASSYLTGGNQPQHF. The CDR3 coding sequence is TGTGCCAGCAGTTACCTGACAGGGGGCAATCAGCCCCAGCATTTT.

In its sample, this clonotype was seen once. The chain uses TRBV13 and TRBJ1-1; unclear D gene. CDR1 is PRHDT and CDR2 is FYEKMQ in the germline V gene (reference sequence). V lost 5 bases to trimming and J lost 1 base, with 14 bases between them. The length of the CDR3 is 15 residues. CDR3 sequence (DNA): TGTGCCAGCAGCCAACCCGGAAGGAGGAACACTGAAGCTTTCTTT. This sequence encodes CASSQPGRRNTEAFF.

This chain connects TRBV24-1 to TRBJ2-1; 9 bases map to TRBD1. The germline gives CDR1 KGHDR, CDR2 SFDVKD. V trimming: 4 bases; J trimming: 9 bases; junction bases outside the gene matches: 9. The CDR3 is 15 residues long. The CDR3 here is CATSEGTGRWGEQFF. DNA of the CDR3: TGTGCCACCAGTGAAGGGACAGGGAGATGGGGTGAGCAGTTCTTC.

This chain links TRBV20-1 with TRBJ2-2, with D unresolved. The germline gives CDR1 DFQATT, CDR2 SNEGSKA (reference sequence). This CDR3 spans 11 amino acids. The V and J ends lost 6 bases and 7 bases respectively, with 9 bases between them. The CDR3 DNA reads as TGCAGTGCCCGACGGTTCGGGGAGCTGTTTTTT. Translated, it gives CSARRFGELFF.

The rearrangement uses TRBV3-1 and TRBJ1-2; D is perhaps TRBD1 (6 bases). The CDR3 extends over 14 amino acids. V lost 6 bases, J lost 8 bases, and 19 bases lay in between. From germline, CDR1 is LGHDT and CDR2 YNNKEL (reference sequence). The DNA of the CDR3 is TGTGCCAGCAGTAGACGGACTGCGACAGGAGGCTACACCTTC. It codes for CASSRRTATGGYTF. The whole variable domain, remainder taken from reference TRBV3-1 and TRBJ1-2, is DTAVSQTPKYLVTQMGNDKSIKCEQNLGHDTMYWYKQDSKKFLKIMFSYNNKELIINETVPNRFSPKSPDKAHLNLHINSLELGDSAVYFCASSRRTATGGYTFGSGTRLTVV.

This clonotype has more than one count but fewer than ten. V and J are TRBV29-1 and TRBJ2-7; 9 bases match TRBD1. V lost 7 bases, J lost 7 bases, and 11 bases stayed unmatched. Per germline, CDR1 SQVTM and CDR2 ANQGSEA. The CDR3 length is 13 residues. The CDR3 DNA sequence: TGCAGCGGTGGACAGGGGCCCGGGGTAGAGCAGTACTTC. This gives the protein CSGGQGPGVEQYF.

The gene calls are TRBV7-3 and TRBJ2-1, with 10 bases fitting TRBD1. The CDR3 is 17 amino acids. The germline V gene has CDR1 SGHTA and CDR2 FQGTGA. V shed 5 bases, J shed 6 bases, and the junction held 13 bases outside the gene matches. DNA for the CDR3: TGTGCCAGCAGCCTCCACCGCCGGACAGGGGGACTCAATGAGCAGTTCTTC. Translating gives CASSLHRRTGGLNEQFF.

The table lists this clonotype with a few counts. The V gene is TRBV20-1, the J gene TRBJ1-2, with unresolved D. V was cut by 0 bases and J by 3 bases, with 11 bases left in between. Germline-derived CDR1 and CDR2 are DFQATT and SNEGSKA (reference sequence). This CDR3 has 14 amino acids. CDR3 in amino acids: CSARDRGQDYGYTF. The CDR3 DNA sequence: TGCAGTGCTAGAGATCGGGGTCAGGACTATGGCTACACCTTC.

This chain links TRBV3-1 with TRBJ1-1; perhaps TRBD1 as D (5 bases). The germline V gene encodes CDR1 LGHDT and CDR2 YNNKEL (reference sequence). V was trimmed by 1 base and J by 5 bases, leaving 11 bases between them. The CDR3 contains 14 residues. CDR3 region: CASSQGGGGTEAFF. The CDR3 DNA sequence: TGTGCCAGCAGCCAAGGTGGGGGTGGTACTGAAGCTTTCTTT.

This sequence joins TRBV7-2 and TRBJ2-4; 8 bases align to TRBD2. The CDR3 spans 15 residues. The germline gives CDR1 SGHTA, CDR2 FQGNSA. J lost 7 bases, V lost 5 bases, and 10 bases had no gene match. CDR3 sequence: CASSNGRSSGNIQYF. CDR3 DNA: TGTGCCAGCAGCAATGGGCGGTCTAGCGGGAACATTCAGTACTTC.

This clonotype was detected once. The chain combines TRBV24-1 with TRBJ2-7; a possible D gene is TRBD1 (6 bases). Deletions cut 1 base from V and 2 bases from J, with 14 bases between. The CDR3 length is 16 residues. Germline V CDR1 and CDR2: KGHDR, SFDVKD. The CDR3 DNA reads TGTGCCACCAGTGATTTTCGGGACATCGTCCCCTACGAGCAGTACTTC. It translates to CATSDFRDIVPYEQYF.

This clonotype was observed a few times. This chain joins TRBV25-1 and TRBJ2-5; TRBD2 matches at 11 bases. This CDR3 has 16 amino acids. Losses at the gene ends were 4 bases for V and 1 base for J; bases not matched to a gene: 5. CDR1 MGHDK and CDR2 SYGVNS come from the germline V gene. DNA for the CDR3: TGTGCCAGCAGTGGACTAGCGGGGATCTTCCAAGAGACCCAGTACTTC. This encodes CASSGLAGIFQETQYF.

This clonotype was picked up a small number of times. The chain carries TRBV10-3 and TRBJ2-1, with unresolved D. The germline gives CDR1 ENHRY, CDR2 SYGVKD. V was trimmed by 0 bases and J by 10 bases, leaving 7 bases between them. This CDR3 contains 12 residues. The CDR3 spells CAISESLGEQFF. CDR3 in DNA: TGTGCCATCAGTGAGTCGCTGGGAGAGCAGTTCTTC.

The chain combines TRBV5-1 with TRBJ2-1; the D is unclear. This CDR3 contains 14 residues. The V end lost 4 bases, the J end lost 2 bases, and 10 bases lay between the germline ends. Germline V CDR1 and CDR2: SGHRS, YFSETQ. CDR3 DNA sequence: TGCGCCAGCAGCGCGCGGTGGGCCTACAATGAGCAGTTCTTC. The encoded protein is CASSARWAYNEQFF.

The V gene is TRBV5-5, the J gene TRBJ1-1; TRBD1 aligns across 8 bases. Looked up from germline, CDR1 is SGHKS and CDR2 is YYEKEE (reference sequence). Losses at the gene ends were 4 bases for V and 1 base for J; bases not matched to a gene: 15. This CDR3 contains 18 residues. CDR3 DNA sequence: TGTGCCAGCAGCCCGGGACAGGTCCTAAGCGGAGGGAACACTGAAGCTTTCTTT. This encodes CASSPGQVLSGGNTEAFF.

V gene TRBV7-9 combines with J gene TRBJ2-5, with 7 bases fitting TRBD1. The J call is doubtful: the DNA matches TRBJ2-7 better. The germline CDR1 and CDR2 sequences are SEHNR and FQNEAQ (reference sequence). The CDR3 has 14 amino acids. CDR3 in DNA: TGTGCCAGCAGCCAGCGTTTAGGGGGCTGCGAGCAGTACTTC. Residues: CASSQRLGGCEQYF.

The chain is built from TRBV10-3 and TRBJ2-7; D unclear. The DNA end lines up better with TRBJ2-5; the J call may be wrong. CDR1 and CDR2 (germline): ENHRY, SYGVKD. The CDR3 spans 13 residues. The CDR3 spells CAISESTGETQYF. Here the CDR3 DNA reads TGTGCCATCAGTGAGTCTACGGGTGAGACCCAGTACTTC.

The V call is TRBV4-3, the J call TRBJ1-2; 8 nucleotides align to TRBD1. J gave up 3 bases and V 4 bases, and 4 bases lay outside the gene matches. This CDR3 contains 14 residues. Germline V gives CDR1 LGHNA, CDR2 YSLEER. The CDR3 is CASSPTGGYYGYTF. The CDR3 region has the DNA TGCGCCAGCAGCCCTACAGGGGGGTACTATGGCTACACCTTC.

Only a few counts were recorded for this clonotype. The chain combines TRBV6-2 or TRBV6-3 with TRBJ2-3, with D possibly matching TRBD2 (6 bases). From germline, CDR1 is MNHEY and CDR2 SVGEGT. Trimming took 2 bases from V and 14 from J, leaving 23 bases between them. The CDR3 runs to 15 residues. DNA of the CDR3: TGTGCCAGCAGTTACAACTGGGAGGTTCACAGATACGCGTATTTT. It yields the protein CASSYNWEVHRYAYF.

V and J are TRBV25-1 and TRBJ2-1; 11 bases align to TRBD2. Matching the DNA end better, TRBJ2-7 makes the J call doubtful. Germline V CDR1 and CDR2: MGHDK, SYGVNS. There are 16 residues in the CDR3. CDR3 sequence reads: CASSLQTSGAYNEQYF. The CDR3 nucleotides read TGTGCCAGCAGTTTGCAGACTAGCGGGGCTTACAATGAGCAGTACTTC.

This clonotype was picked up a small number of times. The chain links TRBV5-1 to TRBJ1-4; D is ambiguous. The CDR3 loop spans 15 amino acids. Trimming pared 5 bases from V and 0 bases from J, leaving 11 bases between. Germline CDR1 SGHRS, CDR2 YFSETQ. CDR3 sequence (DNA): TGCGCCAGCAGGTCCGGCCGGGCAACTAATGAAAAACTGTTTTTT. Protein product: CASRSGRATNEKLFF.

This clonotype was counted only a few times. The chain employs TRBV11-3 and TRBJ2-5; tentatively, D is TRBD1 or TRBD2 (5 bases each). Germline CDR1 reads SGHNT; CDR2 reads YENEEA. CDR3 length: 13 amino acids. Trimming took off 1 base at V and 9 bases at J, with 12 bases between the two ends. The CDR3 nucleotides read TGTGCCAGCAGCTTAGCGTTGGGGGAGCCCCAGTACTTC. Amino acid sequence: CASSLALGEPQYF.

This chain connects TRBV9 to TRBJ1-5; TRBD1 aligns across 7 bases. The CDR3 has 15 residues. J gave up 7 bases and V 4 bases, and 11 bases lay outside the gene matches. Germline CDR1 is SGDLS and CDR2 is YYNGEE. The DNA of the CDR3 is TGTGCCAGCAGCCCCCCAGGGGGAAGCTTCCAGCCCCAGCATTTT. Translation gives CASSPPGGSFQPQHF.